The rows below give T cell receptor beta chains drawn from one sample of a study of cytomegalovirus exposure and HLA in healthy donors. Libraries were prepared by immunoSEQ multiplex PCR; TCRdb keeps only in-frame clonotypes and omits some of them. The table has around 100,000 clones, more than 70% seen once; the top ten hold around 19%. What was sequenced was PBMCs. Receptors were obtained from a woman aged 55-75 years in good health and CMV-seropositive. CDR3s include the opening cysteine and the closing phenylalanine or tryptophan. Fields, in order: D gene, V gene, clone size, J gene, CDR3 DNA, CDR3 protein. The D gene is left open where the match is weak. Only part of the rows carry a size: once, few, many, or a class if the clone is expanded.

D: TRBD1
V: TRBV4-2
size: .
J: TRBJ1-4
DNA: TGTGCCAGCAGCCTGCAGGGGGGTCAAAATGAAAAACTGTTTTTT
CDR3: CASSLQGGQNEKLFF

D: TRBD1
V: TRBV6-1
size: .
J: TRBJ2-7
DNA: TGTGCCAGCAGCACAGGGGACGCTAACTACGAGCAGTACTTC
CDR3: CASSTGDANYEQYF

D: TRBD2
V: TRBV5-4
size: .
J: TRBJ2-1
DNA: TGTGCCAGCAGACAAGGGCAGCCACTAGCGGTGTCCTACAATGAGCAGTTCTTC
CDR3: CASRQGQPLAVSYNEQFF

D: .
V: TRBV6-1
size: .
J: TRBJ1-5
DNA: TGTGCCAGCACCCGGGGGGGGCACCATCAGCCCCAGCATTTT
CDR3: CASTRGGHHQPQHF

D: .
V: TRBV4-1
size: .
J: TRBJ2-7
DNA: TGCGCCAGCAGCCAAGTCCCAAACGAGCAGTACTTC
CDR3: CASSQVPNEQYF

D: .
V: TRBV2
size: .
J: TRBJ1-2
DNA: TGTGCCAGCGGCCCGAGTGAGGACAGTCAGTATGGCTACACCTTC
CDR3: CASGPSEDSQYGYTF

D: TRBD2
V: TRBV6-1
size: .
J: TRBJ2-3
DNA: TGTGCCAGCAGTGTGGAAGGGGAGGGAAGTACGCAGTATTTT
CDR3: CASSVEGEGSTQYF

D: .
V: TRBV25-1
size: .
J: TRBJ1-1
DNA: TGTGCCAGCAGTGAGGGGGCGCGGCCAGCTTTCTTT
CDR3: CASSEGARPAFF

D: TRBD1
V: TRBV27
size: .
J: TRBJ1-2
DNA: TGTGCCAGCAGGGACAGGGGCCGCCTCTATGGCTACACCTTC
CDR3: CASRDRGRLYGYTF

D: .
V: TRBV10-3
size: few
J: TRBJ1-1
DNA: TGTGCCATCAGTGACACTAACAGGATTGAAGCTTTCTTT
CDR3: CAISDTNRIEAFF